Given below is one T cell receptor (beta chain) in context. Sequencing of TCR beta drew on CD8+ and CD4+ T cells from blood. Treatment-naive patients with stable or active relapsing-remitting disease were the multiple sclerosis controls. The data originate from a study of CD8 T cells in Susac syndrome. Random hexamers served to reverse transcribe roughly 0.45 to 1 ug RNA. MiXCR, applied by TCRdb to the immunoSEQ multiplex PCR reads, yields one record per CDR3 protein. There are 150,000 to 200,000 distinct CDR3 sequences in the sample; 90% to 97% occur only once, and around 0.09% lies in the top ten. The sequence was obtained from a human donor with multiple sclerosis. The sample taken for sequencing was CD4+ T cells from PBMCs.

CDR3 DNA: TGCGCCAGCAGTCAATCGGAGGGGGATGATCAGCCCCAGCATTTT. Its protein is CASSQSEGDDQPQHF. The chain combines TRBV23-1 with TRBJ1-5, with D maybe TRBD1 (6 bases). TRBV23-1 is flagged as an ORF with uncertain function. This CDR3 spans 15 amino acids. The V end lost 0 bases, the J end lost 5 bases, and 11 bases lay between the germline ends.